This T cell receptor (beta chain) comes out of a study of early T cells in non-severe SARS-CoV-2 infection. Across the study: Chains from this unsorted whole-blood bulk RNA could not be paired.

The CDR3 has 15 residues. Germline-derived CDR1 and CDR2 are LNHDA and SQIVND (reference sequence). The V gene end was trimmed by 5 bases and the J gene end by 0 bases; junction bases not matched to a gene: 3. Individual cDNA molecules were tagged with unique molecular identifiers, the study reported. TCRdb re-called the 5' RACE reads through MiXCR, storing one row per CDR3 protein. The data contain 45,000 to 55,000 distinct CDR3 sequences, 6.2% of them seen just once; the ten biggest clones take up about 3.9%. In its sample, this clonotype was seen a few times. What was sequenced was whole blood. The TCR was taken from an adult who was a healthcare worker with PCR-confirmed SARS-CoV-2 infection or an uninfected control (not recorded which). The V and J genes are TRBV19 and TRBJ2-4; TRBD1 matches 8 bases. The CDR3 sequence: CASSAQGAAKNIQYF. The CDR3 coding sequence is TGTGCCAGTAGTGCTCAGGGGGCAGCCAAAAACATTCAGTACTTC.